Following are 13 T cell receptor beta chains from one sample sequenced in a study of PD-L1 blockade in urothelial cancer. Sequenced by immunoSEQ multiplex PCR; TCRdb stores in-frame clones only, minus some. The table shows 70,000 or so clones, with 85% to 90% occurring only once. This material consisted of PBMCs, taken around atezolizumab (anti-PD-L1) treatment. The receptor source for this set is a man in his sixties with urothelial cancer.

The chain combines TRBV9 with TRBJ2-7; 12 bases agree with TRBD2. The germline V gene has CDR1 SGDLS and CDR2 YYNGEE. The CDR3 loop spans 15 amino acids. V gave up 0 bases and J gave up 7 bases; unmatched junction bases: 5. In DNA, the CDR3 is TGTGCCAGCAGCGTAGGACTAGCGGGAGCGGGTGAGCAGTACTTC. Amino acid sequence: CASSVGLAGAGEQYF.

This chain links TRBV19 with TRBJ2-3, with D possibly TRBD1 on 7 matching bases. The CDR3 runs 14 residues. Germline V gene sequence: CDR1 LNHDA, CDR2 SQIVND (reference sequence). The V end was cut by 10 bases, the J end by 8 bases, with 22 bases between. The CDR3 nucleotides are TGTGCCACCCGAGGTCAGGGGGACTTTGGTACGCAGTATTTT. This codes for CATRGQGDFGTQYF.

This chain's CDR3 is CASSHFDRPNQPQHF. The CDR3 DNA follows: TGCGCCAGCAGTCATTTTGACAGGCCCAATCAGCCCCAGCATTTT. This chain joins TRBV23-1 and TRBJ1-5, with D perhaps TRBD1 (6 bases). TRBV23-1 is an ORF for which the function is uncertain. This CDR3 is built from 15 residues. V was cut by 3 bases and J by 3 bases, with 12 bases left in between.

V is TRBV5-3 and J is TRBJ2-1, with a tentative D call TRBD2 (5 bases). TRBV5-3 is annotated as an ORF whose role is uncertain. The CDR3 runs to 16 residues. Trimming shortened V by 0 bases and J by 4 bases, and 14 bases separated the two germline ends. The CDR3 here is CARSLDGVGVYNEQFF. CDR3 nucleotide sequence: TGTGCCAGAAGCTTGGACGGGGTCGGGGTATACAATGAGCAGTTCTTC.

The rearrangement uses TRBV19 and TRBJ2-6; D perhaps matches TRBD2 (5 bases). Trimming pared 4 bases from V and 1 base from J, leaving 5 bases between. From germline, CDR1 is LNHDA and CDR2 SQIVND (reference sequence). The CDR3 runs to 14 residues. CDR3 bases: TGTGCCAGTAGTACGGGGTCTGGGGCCAACGTCCTGACTTTC. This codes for CASSTGSGANVLTF.

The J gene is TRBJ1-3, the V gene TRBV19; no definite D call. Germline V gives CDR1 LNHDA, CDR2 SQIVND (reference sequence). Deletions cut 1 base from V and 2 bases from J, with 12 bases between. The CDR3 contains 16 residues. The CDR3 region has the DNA TGTGCCAGTAGTATAGGGAGGAAGACGGCTGGAAACACCATATATTTT. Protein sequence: CASSIGRKTAGNTIYF.

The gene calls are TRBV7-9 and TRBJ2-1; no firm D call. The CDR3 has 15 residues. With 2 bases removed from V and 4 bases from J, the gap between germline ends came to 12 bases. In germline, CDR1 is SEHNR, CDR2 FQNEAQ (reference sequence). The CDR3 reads CASSLIPSKYNEQFF. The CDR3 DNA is TGTGCCAGCAGCTTAATCCCAAGCAAATACAATGAGCAGTTCTTC.

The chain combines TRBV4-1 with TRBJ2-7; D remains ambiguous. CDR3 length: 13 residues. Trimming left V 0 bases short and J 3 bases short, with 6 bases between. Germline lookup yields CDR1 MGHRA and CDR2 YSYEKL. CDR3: CASSQDRYYEQYF. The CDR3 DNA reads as TGCGCCAGCAGCCAAGATCGGTACTACGAGCAGTACTTC.

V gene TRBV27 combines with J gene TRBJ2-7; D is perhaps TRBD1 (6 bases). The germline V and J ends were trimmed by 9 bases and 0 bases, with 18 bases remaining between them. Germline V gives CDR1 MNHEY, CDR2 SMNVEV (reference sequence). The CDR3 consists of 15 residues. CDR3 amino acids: CASKSWGPGSYEQYF. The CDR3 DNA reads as TGTGCCAGTAAGTCTTGGGGGCCGGGCTCCTACGAGCAGTACTTC.

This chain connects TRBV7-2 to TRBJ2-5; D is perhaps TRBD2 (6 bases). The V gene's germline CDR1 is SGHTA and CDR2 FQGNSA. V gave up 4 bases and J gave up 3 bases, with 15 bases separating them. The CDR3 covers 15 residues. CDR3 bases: TGTGCCAGCAGCTCCGCCGGCGGCGGGAAAGAGACCCAGTACTTC. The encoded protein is CASSSAGGGKETQYF.

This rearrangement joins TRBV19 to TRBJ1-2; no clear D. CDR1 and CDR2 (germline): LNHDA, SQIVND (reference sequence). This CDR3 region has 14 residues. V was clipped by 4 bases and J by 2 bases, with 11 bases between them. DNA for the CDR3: TGTGCCAGTAGTAACCCCCACGGGAACTATGGCTACACCTTC. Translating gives CASSNPHGNYGYTF.

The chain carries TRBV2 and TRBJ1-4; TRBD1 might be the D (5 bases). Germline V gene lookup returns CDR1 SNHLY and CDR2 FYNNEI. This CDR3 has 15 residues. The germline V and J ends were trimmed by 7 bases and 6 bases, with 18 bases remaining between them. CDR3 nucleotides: TGTGCCAGCACCACTCTGACCCAGGGCTATGAAAAACTGTTTTTT. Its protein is CASTTLTQGYEKLFF. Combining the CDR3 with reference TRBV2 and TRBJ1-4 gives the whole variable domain EPEVTQTPSHQVTQMGQEVILRCVPISNHLYFYWYRQILGQKVEFLVSFYNNEISEKSEIFDDQFSVERPDGSNFTLKIRSTKLEDSAMYFCASTTLTQGYEKLFFGSGTQLSVL.

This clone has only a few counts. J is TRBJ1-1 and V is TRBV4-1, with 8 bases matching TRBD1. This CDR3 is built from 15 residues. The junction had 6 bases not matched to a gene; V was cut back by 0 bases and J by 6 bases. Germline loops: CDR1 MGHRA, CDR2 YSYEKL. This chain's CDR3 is CASSQDQQGEAEAFF. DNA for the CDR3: TGCGCCAGCAGCCAAGACCAACAGGGGGAGGCTGAAGCTTTCTTT.